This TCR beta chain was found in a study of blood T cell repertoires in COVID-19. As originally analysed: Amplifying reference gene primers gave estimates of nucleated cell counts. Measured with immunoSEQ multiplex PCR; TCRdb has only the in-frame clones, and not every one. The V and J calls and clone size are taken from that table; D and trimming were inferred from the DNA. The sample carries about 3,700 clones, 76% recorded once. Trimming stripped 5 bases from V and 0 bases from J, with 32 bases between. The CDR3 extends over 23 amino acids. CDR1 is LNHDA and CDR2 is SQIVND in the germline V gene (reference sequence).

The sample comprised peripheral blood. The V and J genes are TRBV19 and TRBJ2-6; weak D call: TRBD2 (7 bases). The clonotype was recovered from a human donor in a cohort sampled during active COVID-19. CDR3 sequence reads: CASSDWGGGNPGQCFSGANVLTF. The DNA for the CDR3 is TGTGCCAGTAGTGATTGGGGGGGCGGGAACCCGGGACAATGCTTCTCTGGGGCCAACGTCCTGACTTTC. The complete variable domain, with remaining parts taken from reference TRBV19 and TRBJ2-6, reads DGGITQSPKYLFRKEGQNVTLSCEQNLNHDAMYWYRQDPGQGLRLIYYSQIVNDFQKGDIAEGYSVSREKKESFPLTVTSAQKNPTAFYLCASSDWGGGNPGQCFSGANVLTFGAGSRLTVL.